This T cell receptor (beta chain) was sequenced for a study of T cell changes during pregnancy in multiple sclerosis. The CDR3 covers 14 residues. Deletions cut 10 bases from V and 2 bases from J, with 16 bases between. Germline V CDR1 and CDR2: MDHEN, SYDVKM. The assay was immunoSEQ multiplex PCR, and TCRdb's table has in-frame clones only and misses some. The repertoire has tens of thousands of clones, approximately 92% of them found once; the top ten carry under 2%. The sequenced sample was peripheral blood, obtained in the third trimester of pregnancy. This chain links TRBV28 with TRBJ2-3; maybe TRBD2 (7 bases). The clonotype originates from a female donor in good health, enrolled as a control in a pregnancy study. The CDR3 sequence: CATRGAGHTDTQYF. CDR3 sequence (DNA): TGTGCCACCCGGGGGGCGGGACACACAGATACGCAGTATTTT.